The clone carrying this T cell receptor (beta chain) was observed a single time. The antigen is not known. From germline, CDR1 is SGHTA and CDR2 FQGTGA. This CDR3 spans 16 amino acids. The V gene lost 2 bases and the J gene lost 2 bases, with 15 bases spanning the gap. The data originate from a study of T cell responses to AZD1222 COVID-19 vaccine. Background on the study: Second-dose intervals near 4 or 12 weeks were combined.

The assay was immunoSEQ multiplex PCR, and TCRdb's table has in-frame clones only and misses some. The sample lists approximately 100,000 clones, about 89% occurring once. Study-level findings and limits: Donors skewed white British and female; clonal diversity was possibly underestimated. Following two doses of AZD1222, Spike-specific TCR breadth and depth rose.

The V gene is TRBV7-3, the J gene TRBJ2-5, with D perhaps assigned TRBD1 or TRBD2 (5 bases each). This clonotype was obtained from an adult in good health. The specimen comprised peripheral blood, sampled on day 0 of AZD1222 vaccination. The CDR3 region is CASSLRGPGRQETQYF. CDR3 nucleotide sequence: TGTGCCAGCAGCTTACGGGGCCCAGGACGACAAGAGACCCAGTACTTC.